This TCR beta chain was sequenced for a study of T-cell reconstitution after alpha-beta-depleted transplantation in children. For TCRbeta, the library was prepared with unique molecular identifiers. TCRdb analysed the PCR reads with MiXCR anew, one entry per CDR3 protein. The profile shows 450,000 to 600,000 distinct CDR3 sequences, 18% of them singletons. The CDR3 sequence is 13 residues long. Germline V gene data show CDR1 as DFQATT and CDR2 as SNEGSKA (reference sequence). The V and J ends lost 5 bases and 2 bases respectively, with 12 bases between them. The origin of this receptor is a human donor who donated a stem cell graft to a child with acute lymphoblastic leukemia. The sample was PBMCs from the stem cell graft donor, taken from the stem cell graft. The gene calls are TRBV20-1 and TRBJ1-2; weak D call: TRBD1 (5 bases). The CDR3 DNA reads as TGCAGTGCTCGTGGGCAGGGAAACTATGGCTACACCTTC. Translating gives CSARGQGNYGYTF.